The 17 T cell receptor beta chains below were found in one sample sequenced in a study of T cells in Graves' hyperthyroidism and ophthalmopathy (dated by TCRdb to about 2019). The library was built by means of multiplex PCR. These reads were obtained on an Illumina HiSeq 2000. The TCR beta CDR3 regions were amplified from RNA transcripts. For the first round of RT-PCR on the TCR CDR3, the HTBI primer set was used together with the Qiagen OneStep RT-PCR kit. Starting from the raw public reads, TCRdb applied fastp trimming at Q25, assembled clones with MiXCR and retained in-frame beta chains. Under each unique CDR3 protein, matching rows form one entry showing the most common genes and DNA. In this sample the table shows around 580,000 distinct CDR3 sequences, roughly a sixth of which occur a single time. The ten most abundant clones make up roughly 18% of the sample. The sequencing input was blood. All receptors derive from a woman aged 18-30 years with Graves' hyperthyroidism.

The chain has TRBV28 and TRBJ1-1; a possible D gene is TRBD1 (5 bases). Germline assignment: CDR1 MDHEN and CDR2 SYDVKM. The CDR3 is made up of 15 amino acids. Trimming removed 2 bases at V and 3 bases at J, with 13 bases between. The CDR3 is CASSLGARGDTEAFF. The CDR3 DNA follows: TGTGCCAGCAGTTTAGGGGCCCGGGGAGACACTGAAGCTTTCTTT.

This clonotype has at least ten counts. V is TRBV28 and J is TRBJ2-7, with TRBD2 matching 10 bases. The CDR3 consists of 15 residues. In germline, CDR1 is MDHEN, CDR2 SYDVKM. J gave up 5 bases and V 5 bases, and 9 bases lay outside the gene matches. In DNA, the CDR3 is TGTGCCAGCAGTCCCTGGGTAGCGGGAGGTAACGAGCAGTACTTC. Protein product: CASSPWVAGGNEQYF.

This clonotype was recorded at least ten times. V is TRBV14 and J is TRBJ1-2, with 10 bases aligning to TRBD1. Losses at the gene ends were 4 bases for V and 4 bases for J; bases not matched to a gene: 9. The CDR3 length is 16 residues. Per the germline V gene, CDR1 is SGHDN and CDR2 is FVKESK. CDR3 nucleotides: TGTGCCAGCAGCCGAGCAGGGACAGGGGCGTTCTATGGCTACACCTTC. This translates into CASSRAGTGAFYGYTF.

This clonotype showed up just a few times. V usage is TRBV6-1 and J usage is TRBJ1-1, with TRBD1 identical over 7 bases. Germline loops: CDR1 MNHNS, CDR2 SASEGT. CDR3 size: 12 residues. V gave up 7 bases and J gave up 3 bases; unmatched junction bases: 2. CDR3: CASIRGHTEAFF. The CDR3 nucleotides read TGTGCCAGCATAAGGGGGCACACTGAAGCTTTCTTT.

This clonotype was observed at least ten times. The CDR3 DNA follows: TGTGCCAGCAGCCAAGGGGACAGGAGCCTTTACAATGAGCAGTTCTTC. Its protein is CASSQGDRSLYNEQFF. This sequence joins TRBV3-1 and TRBJ2-1, with 8 bases identical to TRBD1. The CDR3 sequence is 16 residues long. Germline V gene data show CDR1 as LGHDT and CDR2 as YNNKEL (reference sequence). Trimming cost V 1 base and J 4 bases; bases outside gene matches: 6.

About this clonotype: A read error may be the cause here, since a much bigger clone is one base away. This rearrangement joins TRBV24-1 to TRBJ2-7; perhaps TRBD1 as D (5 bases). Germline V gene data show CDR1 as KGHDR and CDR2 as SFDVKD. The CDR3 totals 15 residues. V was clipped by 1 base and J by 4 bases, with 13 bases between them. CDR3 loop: CATSDLRTCDYEQYF. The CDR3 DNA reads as TGTGCCACCAGTGATTTACGGACATGTGATTACGAGCAGTACTTC.

CDR3 amino acids: CASTQGGLDTGELFF. CDR3 bases: TGTGCCAGCACCCAGGGGGGGCTCGACACCGGGGAGCTGTTTTTT. The J gene is TRBJ2-2, the V gene TRBV6-1, with D perhaps TRBD1 or TRBD2 (7 bases each). V lost 7 bases to trimming and J lost 3 bases, with 15 bases between them. CDR1 is MNHNS and CDR2 is SASEGT in the germline V gene. This CDR3 has 15 residues.

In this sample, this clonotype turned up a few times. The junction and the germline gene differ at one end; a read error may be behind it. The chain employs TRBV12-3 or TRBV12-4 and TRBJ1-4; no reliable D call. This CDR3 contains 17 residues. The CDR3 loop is CASSLGIGRLSNEELFF. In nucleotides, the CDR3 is TGTGCCAGCAGTTTAGGAATCGGCAGATTAAGTAATGAAGAACTGTTTTTT.

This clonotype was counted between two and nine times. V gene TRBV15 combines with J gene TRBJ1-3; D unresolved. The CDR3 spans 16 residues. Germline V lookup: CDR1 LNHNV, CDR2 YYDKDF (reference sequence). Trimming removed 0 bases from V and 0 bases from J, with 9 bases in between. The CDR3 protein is CATSRDNGFSGNTIYF. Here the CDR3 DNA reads TGTGCCACCAGCAGAGATAATGGGTTCTCTGGAAACACCATATATTTT. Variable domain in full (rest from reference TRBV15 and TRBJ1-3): DAMVIQNPRYQVTQFGKPVTLSCSQTLNHNVMYWYQQKSSQAPKLLFHYYDKDFNNEADTPDNFQSRRPNTSFCFLDIRSPGLGDTAMYLCATSRDNGFSGNTIYFGEGSWLTVV.

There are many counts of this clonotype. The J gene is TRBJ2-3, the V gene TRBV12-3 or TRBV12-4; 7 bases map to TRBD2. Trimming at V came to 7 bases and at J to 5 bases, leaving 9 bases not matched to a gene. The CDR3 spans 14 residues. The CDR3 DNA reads TGTGCCAGCACCACAGGCGGGAGAGGAGATACGCAGTATTTT. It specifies CASTTGGRGDTQYF.

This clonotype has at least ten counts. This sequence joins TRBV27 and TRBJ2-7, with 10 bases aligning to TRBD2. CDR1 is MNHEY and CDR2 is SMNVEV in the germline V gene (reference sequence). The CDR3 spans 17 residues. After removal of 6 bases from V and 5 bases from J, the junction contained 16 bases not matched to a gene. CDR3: CASRNLAGALKPHEQYF. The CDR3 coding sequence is TGTGCCAGCAGAAACCTAGCGGGAGCATTAAAACCCCACGAGCAGTACTTC.

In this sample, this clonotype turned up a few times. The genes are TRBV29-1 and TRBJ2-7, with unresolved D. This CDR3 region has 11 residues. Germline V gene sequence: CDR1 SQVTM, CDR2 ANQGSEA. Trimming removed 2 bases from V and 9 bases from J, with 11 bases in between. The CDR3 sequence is CSVERPSGQYF. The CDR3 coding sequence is TGCAGCGTTGAACGGCCCTCCGGGCAGTACTTC.

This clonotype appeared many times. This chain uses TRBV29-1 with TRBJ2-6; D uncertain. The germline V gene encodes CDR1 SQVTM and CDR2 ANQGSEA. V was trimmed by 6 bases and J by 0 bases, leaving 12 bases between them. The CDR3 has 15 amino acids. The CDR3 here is CSVTTGSSGANVLTF. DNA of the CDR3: TGCAGCGTGACCACGGGCTCCTCTGGGGCCAACGTCCTGACTTTC.

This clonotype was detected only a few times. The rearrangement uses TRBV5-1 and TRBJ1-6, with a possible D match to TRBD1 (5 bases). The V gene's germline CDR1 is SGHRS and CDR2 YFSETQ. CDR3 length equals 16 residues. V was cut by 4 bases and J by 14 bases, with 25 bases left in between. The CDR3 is CASSPRGMAGPEALHF. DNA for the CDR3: TGCGCCAGCAGCCCCCGAGGGATGGCGGGGCCTGAAGCCCTCCACTTT.

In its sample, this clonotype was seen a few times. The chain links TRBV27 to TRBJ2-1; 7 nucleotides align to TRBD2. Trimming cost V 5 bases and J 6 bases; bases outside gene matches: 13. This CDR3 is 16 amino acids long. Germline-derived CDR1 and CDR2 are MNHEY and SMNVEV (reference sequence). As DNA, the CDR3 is TGTGCCAGCAGTGGGACTATACTCCCGTGGGGCAATGAGCAGTTCTTC. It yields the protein CASSGTILPWGNEQFF.

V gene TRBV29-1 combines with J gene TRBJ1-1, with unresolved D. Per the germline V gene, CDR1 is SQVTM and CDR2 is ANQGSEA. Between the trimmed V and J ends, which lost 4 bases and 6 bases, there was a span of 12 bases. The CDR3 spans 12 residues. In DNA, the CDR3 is TGCAGCGTTGCGGGCTTTCGCCCTGAAGCTTTCTTT. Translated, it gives CSVAGFRPEAFF.

DNA of the CDR3: TGTGCTAGTGGTTTAGAGACTAACTATGGCTACACCTTC. It codes for CASGLETNYGYTF. This chain links TRBV12-5 with TRBJ1-2; no definite D call. The CDR3 is 13 amino acids. Trimming stripped 3 bases from V and 0 bases from J, with 5 bases between. The germline V gene encodes CDR1 LGHNT and CDR2 FRNRAP.